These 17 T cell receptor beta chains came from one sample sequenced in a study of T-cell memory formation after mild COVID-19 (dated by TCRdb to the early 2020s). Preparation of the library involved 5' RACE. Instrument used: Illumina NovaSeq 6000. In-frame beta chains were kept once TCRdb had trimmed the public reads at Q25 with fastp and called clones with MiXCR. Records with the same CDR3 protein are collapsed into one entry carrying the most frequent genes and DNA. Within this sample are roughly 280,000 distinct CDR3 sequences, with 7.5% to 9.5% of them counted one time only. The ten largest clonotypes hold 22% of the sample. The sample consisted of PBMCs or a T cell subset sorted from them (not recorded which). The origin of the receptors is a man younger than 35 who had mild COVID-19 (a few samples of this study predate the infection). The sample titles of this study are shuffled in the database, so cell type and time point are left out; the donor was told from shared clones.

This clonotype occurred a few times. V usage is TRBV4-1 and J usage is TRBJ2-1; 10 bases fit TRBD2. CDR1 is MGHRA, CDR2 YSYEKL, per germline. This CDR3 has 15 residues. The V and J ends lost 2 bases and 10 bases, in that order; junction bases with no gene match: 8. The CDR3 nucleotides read TGCGCCAGCAGCCAATGGAGCGGGGGGGTCGGGGAGCAGTTCTTC. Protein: CASSQWSGGVGEQFF.

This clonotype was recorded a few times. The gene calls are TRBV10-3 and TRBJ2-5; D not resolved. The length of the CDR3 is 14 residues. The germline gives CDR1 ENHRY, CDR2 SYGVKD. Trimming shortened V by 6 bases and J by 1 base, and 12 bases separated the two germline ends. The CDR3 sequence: CAISPGTRQETQYF. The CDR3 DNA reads TGTGCCATCAGCCCAGGAACCCGCCAAGAGACCCAGTACTTC.

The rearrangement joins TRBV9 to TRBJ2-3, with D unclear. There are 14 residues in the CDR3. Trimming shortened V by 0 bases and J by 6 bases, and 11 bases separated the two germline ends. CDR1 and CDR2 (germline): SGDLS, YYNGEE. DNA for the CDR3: TGTGCCAGCAGCGTAGCTAACGATCCGGATACGCAGTATTTT. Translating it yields CASSVANDPDTQYF.

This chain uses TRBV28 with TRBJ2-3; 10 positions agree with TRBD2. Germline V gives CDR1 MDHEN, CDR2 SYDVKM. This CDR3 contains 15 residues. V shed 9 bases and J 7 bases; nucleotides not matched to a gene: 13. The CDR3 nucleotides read TGTGCCAGTTCCTTCTCAGCGGGGGGGCGGAATACGCAGTATTTT. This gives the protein CASSFSAGGRNTQYF. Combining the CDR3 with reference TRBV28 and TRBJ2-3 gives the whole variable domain DVKVTQSSRYLVKRTGEKVFLECVQDMDHENMFWYRQDPGLGLRLIYFSYDVKMKEKGDIPEGYSVSREKKERFSLILESASTNQTSMYLCASSFSAGGRNTQYFGPGTRLTVL.

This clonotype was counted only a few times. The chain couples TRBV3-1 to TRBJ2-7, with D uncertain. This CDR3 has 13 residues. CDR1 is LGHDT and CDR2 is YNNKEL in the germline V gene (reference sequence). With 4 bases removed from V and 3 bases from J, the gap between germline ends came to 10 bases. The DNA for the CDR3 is TGTGCCAGCAGCCGACGGAACGACTACGAGCAGTACTTC. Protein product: CASSRRNDYEQYF.

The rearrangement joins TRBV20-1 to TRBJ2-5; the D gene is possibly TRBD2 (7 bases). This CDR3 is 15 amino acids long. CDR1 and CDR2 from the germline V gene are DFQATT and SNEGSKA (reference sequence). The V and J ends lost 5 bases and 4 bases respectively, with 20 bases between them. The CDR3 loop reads CSAPRGGGRAETQYF. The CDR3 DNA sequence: TGCAGTGCTCCCCGAGGGGGGGGCCGGGCAGAGACCCAGTACTTC.

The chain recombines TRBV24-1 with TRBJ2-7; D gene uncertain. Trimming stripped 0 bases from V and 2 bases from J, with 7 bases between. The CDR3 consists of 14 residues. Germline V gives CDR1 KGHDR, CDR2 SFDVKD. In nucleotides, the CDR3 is TGTGCCACCAGTGATTTGGAAGGAACCTACGAGCAGTACTTC. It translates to CATSDLEGTYEQYF.

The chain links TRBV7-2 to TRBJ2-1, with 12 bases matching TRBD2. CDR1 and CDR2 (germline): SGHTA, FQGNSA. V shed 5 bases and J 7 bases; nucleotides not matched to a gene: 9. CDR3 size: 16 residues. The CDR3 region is CASSASSGGASNEQFF. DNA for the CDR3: TGTGCCAGCAGCGCCTCTAGCGGGGGGGCGAGTAATGAGCAGTTCTTC.

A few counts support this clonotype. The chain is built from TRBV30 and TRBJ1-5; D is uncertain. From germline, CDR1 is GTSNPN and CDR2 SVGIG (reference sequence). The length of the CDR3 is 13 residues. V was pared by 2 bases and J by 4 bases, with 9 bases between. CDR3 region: CAWSPHPNQPQHF. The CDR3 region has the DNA TGTGCCTGGAGTCCCCATCCGAATCAGCCCCAGCATTTT.

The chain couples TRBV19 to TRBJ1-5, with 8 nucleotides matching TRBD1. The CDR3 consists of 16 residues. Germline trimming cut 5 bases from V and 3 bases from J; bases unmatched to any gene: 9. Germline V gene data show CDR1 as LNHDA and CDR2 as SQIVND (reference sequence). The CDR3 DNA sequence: TGTGCCAGTAGTGTAACCCAGGGGGCGGACAATCAGCCCCAGCATTTT. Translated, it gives CASSVTQGADNQPQHF.

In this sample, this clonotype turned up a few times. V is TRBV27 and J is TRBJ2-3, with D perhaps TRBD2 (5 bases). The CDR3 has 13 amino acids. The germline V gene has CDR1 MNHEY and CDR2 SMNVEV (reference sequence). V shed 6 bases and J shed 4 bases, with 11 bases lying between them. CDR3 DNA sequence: TGTGCCAGCAGCGTTCTAGCTGCAGATACGCAGTATTTT. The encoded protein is CASSVLAADTQYF.

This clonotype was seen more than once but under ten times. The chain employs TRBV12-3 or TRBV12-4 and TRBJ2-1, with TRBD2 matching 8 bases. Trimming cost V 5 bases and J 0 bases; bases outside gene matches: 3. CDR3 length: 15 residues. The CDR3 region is CASSKLAVSYNEQFF. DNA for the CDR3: TGTGCCAGCAGTAAACTAGCGGTCTCCTACAATGAGCAGTTCTTC.

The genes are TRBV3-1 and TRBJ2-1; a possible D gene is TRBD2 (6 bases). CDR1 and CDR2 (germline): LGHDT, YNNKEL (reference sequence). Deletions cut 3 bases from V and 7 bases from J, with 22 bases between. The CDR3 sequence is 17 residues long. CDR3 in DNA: TGTGCCAGCAGCCAGGCTCGACTAGGGGCATCAGGAAATGAGCAGTTCTTC. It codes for CASSQARLGASGNEQFF.

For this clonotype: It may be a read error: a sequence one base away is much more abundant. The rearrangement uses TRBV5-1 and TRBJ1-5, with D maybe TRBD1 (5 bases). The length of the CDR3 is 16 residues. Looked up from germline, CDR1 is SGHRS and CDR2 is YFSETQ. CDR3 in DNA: TGCGCCAGAAGCTTAGGGTTTGGTGGGGGTAATCAGCCCCAGCATTTT. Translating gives CARSLGFGGGNQPQHF.

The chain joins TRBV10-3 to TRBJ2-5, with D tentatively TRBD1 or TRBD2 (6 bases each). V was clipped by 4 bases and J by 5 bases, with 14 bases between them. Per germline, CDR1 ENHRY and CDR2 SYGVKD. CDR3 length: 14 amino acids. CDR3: CAISGGGLTETQYF. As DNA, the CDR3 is TGTGCCATCAGTGGAGGGGGGTTAACGGAGACCCAGTACTTC.

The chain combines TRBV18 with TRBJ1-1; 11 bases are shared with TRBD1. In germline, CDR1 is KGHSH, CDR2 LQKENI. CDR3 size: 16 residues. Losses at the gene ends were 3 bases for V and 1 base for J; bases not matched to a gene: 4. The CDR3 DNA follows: TGTGCCAGCTCACCTCGGACAGGGGGCACGAACACTGAAGCTTTCTTT. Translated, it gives CASSPRTGGTNTEAFF.

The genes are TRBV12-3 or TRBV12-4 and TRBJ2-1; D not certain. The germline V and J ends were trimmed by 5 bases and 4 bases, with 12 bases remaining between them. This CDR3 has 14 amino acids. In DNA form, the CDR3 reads TGTGCCAGCAGTCTTTTGCGGCCGTACAATGAGCAGTTCTTC. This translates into CASSLLRPYNEQFF.